This TCR beta chain was obtained from a study of T-cell reconstitution after alpha-beta-depleted transplantation in children. Study-level findings and limits: Some patients' high day-60 TCRbeta diversity was attributed to recipient cells surviving conditioning. T-cell counts and diversity at one year following transplant were attributed mainly to newly produced T cells. Approximately two months post-transplant, alpha-beta T cells reportedly originated from several hundred expanded graft clones.

A TCRbeta library incorporating unique molecular identifiers was prepared. TCRdb independently ran MiXCR on the PCR reads; one entry per CDR3 protein. The data contain about a million distinct CDR3 sequences, about 29% of them singletons. Of note for this clonotype: The antigen is not known.

Per germline, CDR1 MGHRA and CDR2 YSYEKL. V lost 1 base and J 7 bases, leaving 17 bases between the germline ends. The CDR3 is 16 amino acids. The V and J genes are TRBV4-1 and TRBJ2-1; D not certain. Sequencing used PBMCs, mostly from graft donor cells, obtained 360 days after TCRalphabeta/CD19-depleted stem cell transplant. The receptor was isolated from a boy younger than two who had a stem cell transplant for SCID, so the T cells may come from the graft donor. The CDR3 DNA follows: TGCGCCAGCAGCCAAGTTCCGAAACCCACTGGGAATGAGCAGTTCTTC. Translation: CASSQVPKPTGNEQFF.